The following is a T cell receptor (beta chain) sequence with its context. This sample was taken from a study of blood T cell repertoires in COVID-19. Study-wide background: PBMCs, B-cell-depleted T cells, or T cells provided the cDNA or gDNA that made up the material.

Per the original methods: Reference gene primer amplification gave nucleated cell count estimates. Measured with immunoSEQ multiplex PCR; TCRdb has only the in-frame clones, and not every one. V, J and clone size reflect that table, while D and trimming were determined from the DNA. The sample includes approximately 440,000 clones, about 91% of them seen just once. Losses at the gene ends were 5 bases for V and 2 bases for J; bases not matched to a gene: 17. Looked up from germline, CDR1 is SGHVS and CDR2 is FNYEAQ. This CDR3 contains 19 residues. The gene calls are TRBV7-6 and TRBJ2-5; 10 nucleotides align to TRBD2. Sequencing input: peripheral blood. The sequence was collected from a woman between 45 and 60 years old with COVID-19, enrolled during active disease. CDR3 bases: TGTGCCAGCAGCCCGATGCCCGGAGTAGCGGGGGGACCTCAAGAGACCCAGTACTTC. Encoded protein: CASSPMPGVAGGPQETQYF.